A single sample gave rise to the 13 T cell receptor beta chains below, sequenced in a study of cytomegalovirus exposure and HLA in healthy donors. With 60 Vbeta and 13 Jbeta primers, the PCR was carried out. TCRdb's table, derived via immunoSEQ multiplex PCR, lists solely in-frame clones and lacks some. Seen here are fewer than 150,000 clones, 80% observed once, and the top ten hold 4.5% to 6%. The sequenced sample consisted of PBMCs. These receptors were obtained from a male donor in good health and CMV-seronegative.

The chain joins TRBV7-9 to TRBJ1-1, with D unclear. Germline assignment: CDR1 SEHNR and CDR2 FQNEAQ (reference sequence). The V gene lost 4 bases and the J gene lost 8 bases, with 14 bases spanning the gap. The CDR3 contains 13 residues. The CDR3 reads CASSSYRHSEAFF. For the CDR3, the DNA is TGTGCCAGCAGCTCCTATCGGCACAGCGAAGCTTTCTTT. Full variable domain (remainder filled in from reference TRBV7-9 and TRBJ1-1): DTGVSQNPRHKITKRGQNVTFRCDPISEHNRLYWYRQTLGQGPEFLTYFQNEAQLEKSRLLSDRFSAERPKGSFSTLEIQRTEQGDSAMYLCASSSYRHSEAFFGQGTRLTVV.

This chain links TRBV14 with TRBJ1-6, with 7 bases that match TRBD1. V shed 4 bases, J shed 10 bases, and the junction held 4 bases outside the gene matches. The CDR3 contains 13 residues. CDR1 SGHDN and CDR2 FVKESK come from the germline V gene. The CDR3 sequence is CASSRRGWSPLHF. In DNA, the CDR3 is TGTGCCAGCAGCCGCAGGGGGTGGTCACCCCTCCACTTT.

V is TRBV7-9 and J is TRBJ2-7, with a tentative D call TRBD2 (5 bases). The germline V and J ends were trimmed by 6 bases and 6 bases, with 18 bases remaining between them. Germline V gene data show CDR1 as SEHNR and CDR2 as FQNEAQ (reference sequence). CDR3 length: 14 amino acids. The CDR3 sequence is CASRWRVNQAEQYF. The CDR3 nucleotides read TGTGCCAGCAGGTGGCGGGTCAACCAGGCCGAGCAGTACTTC.

The chain couples TRBV28 to TRBJ1-6; maybe TRBD1 (6 bases). From germline, CDR1 is MDHEN and CDR2 SYDVKM. This CDR3 region has 15 residues. Trimming removed 3 bases from V and 7 bases from J, with 13 bases in between. CDR3 residues: CASSFSGGPNSPLHF. As DNA, the CDR3 is TGTGCCAGCAGTTTTTCGGGGGGCCCAAATTCACCCCTCCACTTT.

V and J are TRBV5-1 and TRBJ2-3, with a weak D call TRBD2 (7 bases). Germline V gene lookup returns CDR1 SGHRS and CDR2 YFSETQ. V shed 5 bases and J shed 1 base, with 14 bases lying between them. There are 15 residues in the CDR3. Here the CDR3 DNA reads TGCGCCAGCAGATCCGGGGGGCGCGGCACAGATACGCAGTATTTT. Translation gives CASRSGGRGTDTQYF.

This sequence joins TRBV28 and TRBJ1-1; D not resolved. Per the germline V gene, CDR1 is MDHEN and CDR2 is SYDVKM. The length of the CDR3 is 12 residues. V was cut by 8 bases and J by 2 bases, with 9 bases left in between. Here the CDR3 reads CASQVLNTEAFF. CDR3 DNA: TGTGCCAGCCAGGTGTTAAACACTGAAGCTTTCTTT. Full variable domain (rest looked up from reference TRBV28 and TRBJ1-1): DVKVTQSSRYLVKRTGEKVFLECVQDMDHENMFWYRQDPGLGLRLIYFSYDVKMKEKGDIPEGYSVSREKKERFSLILESASTNQTSMYLCASQVLNTEAFFGQGTRLTVV.

The J gene is TRBJ1-2, the V gene TRBV6-5; 8 bases align to TRBD1. Germline values: CDR1 MNHEY, CDR2 SVGAGI. V lost 5 bases and J lost 7; bases outside the gene matches: 6. The CDR3 is 13 residues long. CDR3 in amino acids: CASSIRDRLGYTF. DNA of the CDR3: TGTGCCAGCAGTATACGGGACAGGCTTGGCTACACCTTC.

This chain connects TRBV6-1 to TRBJ1-5; 7 nucleotides agree with TRBD1. The germline V gene has CDR1 MNHNS and CDR2 SASEGT. The CDR3 is 16 amino acids. The ends lost 4 bases at V and 0 bases at J; junction bases unmatched: 6. As DNA, the CDR3 is TGTGCCAGCAGTGGGCGGACAGGAGCTAGCAATCAGCCCCAGCATTTT. Protein sequence: CASSGRTGASNQPQHF.

The chain links TRBV14 to TRBJ2-1; D is unclear. The germline V gene encodes CDR1 SGHDN and CDR2 FVKESK. With 0 bases removed from V and 10 bases from J, the gap between germline ends came to 10 bases. The CDR3 loop spans 13 amino acids. This chain's CDR3 is CASSQDWNREQFF. The CDR3 DNA follows: TGTGCCAGCAGCCAAGATTGGAACAGAGAGCAGTTCTTC. The full variable domain, in which reference TRBV14 and TRBJ2-1 provide the parts outside the CDR3, is EAGVTQFPSHSVIEKGQTVTLRCDPISGHDNLYWYRRVMGKEIKFLLHFVKESKQDESGMPNNRFLAERTGGTYSTLKVQPAELEDSGVYFCASSQDWNREQFFGPGTRLTVL.

This clone has a single count. V is TRBV28 and J is TRBJ1-4; 9 nucleotides align to TRBD1. This CDR3 is 15 amino acids long. Germline CDR1 is MDHEN and CDR2 is SYDVKM. V dropped 5 bases and J dropped 11; count of bases not matched to a gene: 12. The DNA for the CDR3 is TGTGCCAGCAGTACTTATAACAGGGGGCAGAGGAAACTGTTTTTT. It specifies CASSTYNRGQRKLFF.

The chain couples TRBV6-4 to TRBJ2-7; D possibly corresponds to TRBD2 (6 bases). CDR3 length: 13 residues. V was shortened by 4 bases and J by 5 bases, with 12 bases between the two germline ends. Germline CDR1 MRHNA, CDR2 SNTAGT. Here the CDR3 DNA reads TGTGCCAGCAGTGCGGAAGCGGGTAACGAGCAGTACTTC. It specifies CASSAEAGNEQYF.

CDR3 region: CASSPADRKISYGYTF. The CDR3 bases are TGTGCCAGCTCACCAGCGGACAGGAAGATCAGTTATGGCTACACCTTC. The chain couples TRBV18 to TRBJ1-2, with TRBD1 matching over 7 bases. The germline CDR1 and CDR2 sequences are KGHSH and LQKENI. The CDR3 consists of 16 residues. Germline trimming cut 2 bases from V and 5 bases from J; bases unmatched to any gene: 11.

The chain has TRBV7-2 and TRBJ2-3; TRBD1 matches at 7 bases. The J segment lost 3 bases and the V segment lost 11 bases, leaving 11 bases of the junction unmatched. Germline V CDR1 and CDR2: SGHTA, FQGNSA. CDR3 length equals 14 residues. The CDR3 spells CACSRDSATDTQYF. The CDR3 DNA follows: TGTGCCTGCTCCCGGGACAGTGCTACAGATACGCAGTATTTT. Based on the CDR3 plus reference TRBV7-2 and TRBJ2-3, the full variable domain is GAGVSQSPSNKVTEKGKDVELRCDPISGHTALYWYRQSLGQGLEFLIYFQGNSAPDKSGLPSDRFSAERTGGSVSTLTIQRTQQEDSAVYLCACSRDSATDTQYFGPGTRLTVL.